The 27 T cell receptor beta chains below come from one sample, sequenced in a study of control samples from healthy donors and cancer patients. Only in-frame clones appear in the TCRdb table, and some are missing; sequencing was by immunoSEQ multiplex PCR. The profile shows roughly 120,000 clones, approximately 90% of them singletons. Specimen: blood. Receptors were obtained from a woman aged 18-35 years in good health.

The chain couples TRBV11-2 to TRBJ1-1; D is uncertain. Trimming removed 1 base from V and 1 base from J, with 10 bases in between. Germline lookup yields CDR1 SGHAT and CDR2 FQNNGV. This CDR3 has 15 amino acids. The CDR3 DNA reads TGTGCCAGCAGCTTAGGGCAGATCAAGAACACTGAAGCTTTCTTT. This codes for CASSLGQIKNTEAFF.

The CDR3 nucleotides are TGTGCCAGCAGCGTCGGGACGGCGAACACCGGGGAGCTGTTTTTT. Amino acids: CASSVGTANTGELFF. This sequence joins TRBV5-6 and TRBJ2-2, with D perhaps assigned TRBD1 or TRBD2 (5 bases each). Germline V gene lookup returns CDR1 SGHDT and CDR2 YYEEEE. CDR3 length equals 15 residues. Trimming pared 4 bases from V and 0 bases from J, leaving 10 bases between.

This clone has only one observation. CDR3: CASSVDSGFLNTEAFF. The CDR3 DNA is TGTGCCAGCAGCGTAGACAGCGGTTTTTTGAACACTGAAGCTTTCTTT. The V gene is TRBV9, the J gene TRBJ1-1; no firm D call. CDR3 length equals 16 residues. V was clipped by 0 bases and J by 0 bases, with 12 bases between them. CDR1 SGDLS and CDR2 YYNGEE come from the germline V gene.

This clone was detected once. This chain links TRBV18 with TRBJ2-2, with TRBD2 as a possible D gene (6 bases). V was clipped by 6 bases and J by 1 base, with 9 bases between them. CDR3 length: 14 amino acids. CDR1 and CDR2 (germline): KGHSH, LQKENI. CDR3 bases: TGTGCCAGCTCGGCGGGGCGGAACACCGGGGAGCTGTTTTTT. It is translated as CASSAGRNTGELFF.

This rearrangement joins TRBV24-1 to TRBJ2-7; D gene unclear. In germline, CDR1 is KGHDR, CDR2 SFDVKD. CDR3 size: 13 residues. V lost 4 bases to trimming and J lost 5 bases, with 11 bases between them. The CDR3 sequence is CATSDHITDEQYF. CDR3 sequence (DNA): TGTGCCACCAGTGACCATATAACAGACGAGCAGTACTTC.

This chain joins TRBV6-2 or TRBV6-3 and TRBJ2-3, with 7 bases lining up with TRBD2. Germline CDR1 reads MNHEY; CDR2 reads SVGEGT. The length of the CDR3 is 19 residues. Germline trimming cut 6 bases from V and 4 bases from J; bases unmatched to any gene: 22. The CDR3 region has the DNA TGTGCCAGCAGCCAAACCGCTACTATACACGCTGGGGGGGCAGATACGCAGTATTTT. This sequence encodes CASSQTATIHAGGADTQYF.

This clone was detected a few times. This chain uses TRBV9 with TRBJ2-3, with D possibly being TRBD2 (6 bases). The V gene's germline CDR1 is SGDLS and CDR2 YYNGEE. With 3 bases removed from V and 1 base from J, the gap between germline ends came to 12 bases. The CDR3 is 15 amino acids. The CDR3 sequence: CASSDAGLRTDTQYF. CDR3 bases: TGTGCCAGCAGCGACGCGGGACTCCGCACAGATACGCAGTATTTT.

For the CDR3, the DNA is TGCGCCAGCAGCCAAGACCGGACAGGGTCGGGCAAAAACATTCAGTACTTC. Translating gives CASSQDRTGSGKNIQYF. The chain is built from TRBV4-3 and TRBJ2-4, with 8 bases matching TRBD1. V trimming: 0 bases; J trimming: 3 bases; junction bases outside the gene matches: 7. Germline CDR1 reads LGHNA; CDR2 reads YSLEER. The CDR3 consists of 17 residues.

This clone was detected only once. The chain couples TRBV29-1 to TRBJ1-1; a weak D match, TRBD1 (6 bases). Trimming stripped 6 bases from V and 0 bases from J, with 20 bases between. The CDR3 is made up of 16 amino acids. From germline, CDR1 is SQVTM and CDR2 ANQGSEA. CDR3 sequence: CSVARTAGVMNTEAFF. CDR3 sequence (DNA): TGCAGCGTCGCTAGGACAGCCGGCGTTATGAACACTGAAGCTTTCTTT.

The chain has TRBV18 and TRBJ1-1, with 11 nucleotides matching TRBD1. The CDR3 consists of 16 residues. J gave up 2 bases and V 1 base, and 3 bases lay outside the gene matches. Germline CDR1 and CDR2: KGHSH and LQKENI. CDR3 sequence: CASSPLGTGGNTEAFF. CDR3 bases: TGTGCCAGCTCACCACTCGGGACAGGGGGTAACACTGAAGCTTTCTTT.

The chain couples TRBV2 to TRBJ2-3, with 11 bases aligning to TRBD2. Germline CDR1 reads SNHLY; CDR2 reads FYNNEI. After removal of 8 bases from V and 3 bases from J, the junction contained 7 bases not matched to a gene. CDR3 size: 15 residues. The CDR3 protein is CASGSGGASTDTQYF. The CDR3 DNA sequence: TGTGCCAGCGGTAGCGGGGGGGCGAGTACAGATACGCAGTATTTT. Full variable domain (rest looked up from reference TRBV2 and TRBJ2-3): EPEVTQTPSHQVTQMGQEVILRCVPISNHLYFYWYRQILGQKVEFLVSFYNNEISEKSEIFDDQFSVERPDGSNFTLKIRSTKLEDSAMYFCASGSGGASTDTQYFGPGTRLTVL.

This rearrangement joins TRBV9 to TRBJ2-3; TRBD1 or TRBD2 may be the D gene (6 bases each). Trimming cost V 0 bases and J 0 bases, with 26 bases left between them. The CDR3 contains 21 residues. Germline-derived CDR1 and CDR2 are SGDLS and YYNGEE. CDR3 protein: CASSVVRMRGDGDKSTDTQYF. DNA for the CDR3: TGTGCCAGCAGCGTAGTAAGGATGAGGGGGGACGGGGACAAGAGCACAGATACGCAGTATTTT.

This clone was recorded once. The rearrangement uses TRBV28 and TRBJ1-5, with TRBD1 as a possible D gene (6 bases). The germline V gene has CDR1 MDHEN and CDR2 SYDVKM. The ends were cut back, 3 bases at V and 11 bases at J, with 26 bases in the middle. The CDR3 sequence is 17 residues long. The CDR3 region is CASSFAWGQTAIVAQHF. The CDR3 DNA reads TGTGCCAGCAGTTTCGCTTGGGGGCAGACAGCAATCGTGGCCCAGCATTTT. Full variable domain (outside the CDR3, taken from reference TRBV28 and TRBJ1-5): DVKVTQSSRYLVKRTGEKVFLECVQDMDHENMFWYRQDPGLGLRLIYFSYDVKMKEKGDIPEGYSVSREKKERFSLILESASTNQTSMYLCASSFAWGQTAIVAQHFGDGTRLSIL.

This chain links TRBV6-5 with TRBJ2-2; D tentatively reads TRBD1 or TRBD2 (5 bases each). The CDR3 is 16 amino acids. Trimming left V 0 bases short and J 0 bases short, with 8 bases between. Germline V gene lookup returns CDR1 MNHEY and CDR2 SVGAGI. The CDR3 spells CASSYSRDANTGELFF. CDR3 sequence (DNA): TGTGCCAGCAGTTACTCGAGGGACGCGAACACCGGGGAGCTGTTTTTT.

The chain combines TRBV5-6 with TRBJ2-2; D unclear. From germline, CDR1 is SGHDT and CDR2 YYEEEE. V shed 4 bases and J shed 5 bases, with 9 bases lying between them. The length of the CDR3 is 13 residues. The CDR3 DNA is TGTGCCAGCAGCCCTAGGGTGACCGGGGAGCTGTTTTTT. This codes for CASSPRVTGELFF.

The chain carries TRBV7-2 and TRBJ2-3; a weak D match, TRBD1 (5 bases). Deletions cut 1 base from V and 8 bases from J, with 16 bases between. The CDR3 sequence is 15 residues long. Germline values: CDR1 SGHTA, CDR2 FQGNSA. The CDR3: CASSLGGLVGSTQYF. The CDR3 DNA is TGTGCCAGCAGCTTAGGGGGCTTGGTGGGGTCTACGCAGTATTTT.

The V call is TRBV19, the J call TRBJ2-1, with TRBD1 matching 7 bases. Germline CDR1 and CDR2: LNHDA and SQIVND (reference sequence). Trimming at V came to 8 bases and at J to 8 bases, leaving 9 bases not matched to a gene. The CDR3 has 13 residues. The CDR3 loop is CASEGLGGYEQFF. CDR3 in DNA: TGTGCCAGTGAGGGCTTAGGGGGCTATGAGCAGTTCTTC.

V gene TRBV3-1 (or the pseudogene TRBV3-2) combines with J gene TRBJ2-7; no reliable D call. V lost 1 base and J lost 5, with 6 bases in between. The CDR3 contains 12 residues. Germline V lookup: CDR1 LGHDT, CDR2 YNNKEL (reference sequence). CDR3 bases: TGTGCCAGCAGCCAAGTTTCCAACGAGCAGTACTTC. This encodes CASSQVSNEQYF.

V gene TRBV27 combines with J gene TRBJ2-3; D assignment may be TRBD1 or TRBD2 (5 bases each). This CDR3 spans 14 amino acids. The V end was cut by 7 bases, the J end by 3 bases, with 14 bases between. In germline, CDR1 is MNHEY, CDR2 SMNVEV (reference sequence). In DNA, the CDR3 is TGTGCCAGCACCCTAATGGGGGAAACAGATACGCAGTATTTT. As protein: CASTLMGETDTQYF.

The chain carries TRBV7-9 and TRBJ1-1, with 12 bases matching TRBD1. Germline V gene data show CDR1 as SEHNR and CDR2 as FQNEAQ (reference sequence). V lost 3 bases, J lost 0 bases, and 8 bases stayed unmatched. The CDR3 spans 18 residues. CDR3 nucleotide sequence: TGTGCCAGCAGCTTTGGGACAGGGGGCATCCTAATGAACACTGAAGCTTTCTTT. It yields the protein CASSFGTGGILMNTEAFF.

V is TRBV10-1 and J is TRBJ2-3, with D maybe TRBD1 (6 bases). Germline V gives CDR1 WNHNN, CDR2 SYGVQD (reference sequence). V was clipped by 6 bases and J by 0 bases, with 13 bases between them. CDR3 length: 15 amino acids. In nucleotides, the CDR3 is TGCGCCAGCAGGGTTGACAGGACTAGCACAGATACGCAGTATTTT. Its protein is CASRVDRTSTDTQYF.

This sequence joins TRBV3-1 (or the pseudogene TRBV3-2) and TRBJ2-2, with 7 positions matching TRBD2. Germline-derived CDR1 and CDR2 are LGHDT and YNNKEL (reference sequence). CDR3 length: 15 residues. V dropped 4 bases and J dropped 6; count of bases not matched to a gene: 8. The CDR3 region has the DNA TGTGCCAGCAGCCGTCTGACTAGCCGCGCCGGGGAGCTGTTTTTT. Translated: CASSRLTSRAGELFF.

The chain has TRBV4-2 and TRBJ2-7; tentatively, D is TRBD1 or TRBD2 (5 bases each). Germline CDR1 and CDR2: LGHNA and YNFKEQ. The V and J ends lost 3 bases and 0 bases respectively, with 24 bases between them. There are 19 residues in the CDR3. CDR3 DNA sequence: TGTGCCAGCAGCCAGGGGGTTTTTGGGGCAGGTCCTAGCTCCTACGAGCAGTACTTC. Protein product: CASSQGVFGAGPSSYEQYF.

The chain uses TRBV7-8 and TRBJ2-3, with 7 bases aligning to TRBD2. The germline gives CDR1 SGHVS, CDR2 FQNEAQ. The CDR3 spans 16 residues. With 1 base clipped from V and 1 base from J, the junction kept 5 bases outside the gene matches. CDR3 bases: TGTGCCAGCAGCTTAGGGGGGAGCGGGGGCACAGATACGCAGTATTTT. Translation gives CASSLGGSGGTDTQYF.

The chain couples TRBV6-2 or TRBV6-3 to TRBJ2-7, with unresolved D. The V gene's germline CDR1 is MNHEY and CDR2 SVGEGT. There are 12 residues in the CDR3. The V end lost 4 bases, the J end lost 2 bases, and 6 bases lay between the germline ends. The CDR3: CASSSPTYEQYF. CDR3 DNA: TGTGCCAGCAGTTCTCCTACCTACGAGCAGTACTTC.

The J gene is TRBJ2-2, the V gene TRBV6-5, with D possibly matching TRBD2 (6 bases). Germline loops: CDR1 MNHEY, CDR2 SVGAGI. Trimming left V 6 bases short and J 5 bases short, with 16 bases between. The CDR3 contains 15 residues. The CDR3 is CASSTEGLPTGELFF. As DNA, the CDR3 is TGTGCCAGCAGCACCGAGGGACTCCCAACCGGGGAGCTGTTTTTT.

V gene TRBV5-5 combines with J gene TRBJ2-3; TRBD2 aligns across 14 bases. Germline CDR1 and CDR2: SGHKS and YYEKEE (reference sequence). There are 17 residues in the CDR3. The J segment lost 5 bases and the V segment lost 1 base, leaving 6 bases of the junction unmatched. The CDR3 loop is CASSLTTSGGARDTQYF. CDR3 coding DNA: TGTGCCAGCAGCTTGACGACTAGCGGGGGGGCGCGAGATACGCAGTATTTT.